This T cell receptor beta chain came from a study of shared clonotypes between healthy human individuals. General study results and limits: The sharing of approximately 4.6% of naive CD4 clonotypes was seen across several donors. Sequencing depth was expected to influence donor clonotype sharing. Clonotypes shared by all four donors outscored non-shared clonotypes in generation probability.

The CDR3 sequence is 11 residues long. The V and J ends lost 7 bases and 2 bases respectively, with 9 bases between them. CDR1 is SQVTM, CDR2 ANQGSEA, per germline. As concerns this clone: The antigen is not known.

Deep was the level at which the assay was run. Libraries were prepared by immunoSEQ multiplex PCR; TCRdb keeps only in-frame clonotypes and omits some of them. This sample has over 1.4 million clones, with roughly 95% found just once. The source material was naive CD4+ T cells sorted from blood. Subset reported: CD45RA+ positively selected. The receptor was isolated from a man aged 30 to 39 in good health. The rearrangement uses TRBV29-1 and TRBJ2-7, with D perhaps matching TRBD1 or TRBD2 (5 bases each). CDR3 amino acids: CSGGKAYEQYF. CDR3 coding DNA: TGCAGCGGGGGGAAGGCCTACGAGCAGTACTTC.